Presented here are 2 T cell receptor beta chains from one specimen sequenced in a study of T cells in Graves' hyperthyroidism and ophthalmopathy. Template material for amplifying TCR beta CDR3 regions consisted of RNA transcripts. TCR CDR3 underwent first-round RT-PCR with the HTBI primer set. TCRdb ran MiXCR on the multiplex PCR reads and lists one entry per CDR3 protein. The sample lists under 400,000 distinct CDR3 sequences, 13% to 15% occurring once. Sample: blood. These receptors were taken from a woman aged 55-69 years with Graves' ophthalmopathy.

Only a few counts were recorded for this clonotype. This may arise from a read error, as a much more abundant clone is one base away. J is TRBJ2-5 and V is TRBV2; 9 nucleotides match TRBD2. The CDR3 has 15 amino acids. V trimming: 8 bases; J trimming: 1 base; junction bases outside the gene matches: 8. The germline V gene encodes CDR1 SNHLY and CDR2 FYNNEI. CDR3 protein: CASGLPTSGQETQYF. For the CDR3, the DNA is TGTGCCAGCGGACTCCCGACTAGCGGCCAAGAGACCCAGTACTTC.

This clonotype was seen at least ten times. This chain links TRBV5-1 with TRBJ2-1, with D perhaps TRBD1 (6 bases). The V gene lost 3 bases and the J gene lost 11 bases, with 9 bases spanning the gap. The CDR3 length is 11 residues. Germline values: CDR1 SGHRS, CDR2 YFSETQ. This chain's CDR3 is CASSYGGKQFF. The CDR3 coding sequence is TGCGCCAGCAGCTATGGGGGCAAGCAGTTCTTC.